What follows is one T cell receptor beta chain and its context. Its antigen is unknown. The donors, all of them Caucasian adults, lived in Nashville, Tennessee. Between the trimmed V and J ends, which lost 2 bases and 0 bases, there was a span of 11 bases. The CDR3 runs 16 residues. In germline, CDR1 is KGHSH, CDR2 LQKENI. These data belong to a study of shared clonotypes between healthy human individuals. In the study overall: A few men and a couple of women, aged 18 to 49, were donors. General study findings and limits: Only blood was sampled; tissue repertoires likely differ. Four donors showed sharing of about 4.7% of naive CD4 clonotypes.

The assay was immunoSEQ multiplex PCR, and TCRdb's table has in-frame clones only and misses some. The table shows roughly 2.4 million clones, with about 94% occurring only once. The clonotype originates from a man younger than 30 in good health. Sequencing was done on a sample of naive CD4+ T cells sorted from blood. The subset: CD45RA+ positively selected. V is TRBV18 and J is TRBJ2-4, with TRBD1 as a possible D gene (5 bases). The CDR3 loop is CASSPTTALAKNIQYF. The CDR3 nucleotides are TGTGCCAGCTCACCAACGACAGCCCTAGCCAAAAACATTCAGTACTTC.